This T cell receptor beta chain is from a study of blood T cell repertoires in COVID-19. Study at large: Samples came from the United States, Italy and Spain, spanning acute and convalescent COVID-19. Sources were T cells, B-cell-depleted T cells, or PBMCs; the material itself was cDNA or gDNA.

In the authors' workflow: Reference gene primer amplification gave nucleated cell count estimates. Only in-frame clones appear in the TCRdb table, and some are missing; sequencing was by immunoSEQ multiplex PCR. Clonal size and the V and J genes are those of that table, whereas D and trimming came from the DNA. The sample has about 280,000 clones, around 90% seen once. CDR1 SGHNT and CDR2 YYREEE come from the germline V gene (reference sequence). The CDR3 runs to 15 residues. The junction had 4 bases not matched to a gene; V was cut back by 3 bases and J by 7 bases. Enrolled through a virtual design, the participants were between roughly 18 and 100 years of age and came from about two dozen US areas.

This rearrangement joins TRBV5-4 to TRBJ2-2; TRBD2 agrees at 12 bases. Sequences were obtained from PBMCs or T cells enriched from blood (not recorded which). This TCR was recovered from a woman between 35 and 50 years old who had recovered from COVID-19. CDR3 region: CASSSTSGSGGELFF. CDR3 in DNA: TGTGCCAGCAGCTCGACTAGCGGGAGTGGCGGGGAGCTGTTTTTT.